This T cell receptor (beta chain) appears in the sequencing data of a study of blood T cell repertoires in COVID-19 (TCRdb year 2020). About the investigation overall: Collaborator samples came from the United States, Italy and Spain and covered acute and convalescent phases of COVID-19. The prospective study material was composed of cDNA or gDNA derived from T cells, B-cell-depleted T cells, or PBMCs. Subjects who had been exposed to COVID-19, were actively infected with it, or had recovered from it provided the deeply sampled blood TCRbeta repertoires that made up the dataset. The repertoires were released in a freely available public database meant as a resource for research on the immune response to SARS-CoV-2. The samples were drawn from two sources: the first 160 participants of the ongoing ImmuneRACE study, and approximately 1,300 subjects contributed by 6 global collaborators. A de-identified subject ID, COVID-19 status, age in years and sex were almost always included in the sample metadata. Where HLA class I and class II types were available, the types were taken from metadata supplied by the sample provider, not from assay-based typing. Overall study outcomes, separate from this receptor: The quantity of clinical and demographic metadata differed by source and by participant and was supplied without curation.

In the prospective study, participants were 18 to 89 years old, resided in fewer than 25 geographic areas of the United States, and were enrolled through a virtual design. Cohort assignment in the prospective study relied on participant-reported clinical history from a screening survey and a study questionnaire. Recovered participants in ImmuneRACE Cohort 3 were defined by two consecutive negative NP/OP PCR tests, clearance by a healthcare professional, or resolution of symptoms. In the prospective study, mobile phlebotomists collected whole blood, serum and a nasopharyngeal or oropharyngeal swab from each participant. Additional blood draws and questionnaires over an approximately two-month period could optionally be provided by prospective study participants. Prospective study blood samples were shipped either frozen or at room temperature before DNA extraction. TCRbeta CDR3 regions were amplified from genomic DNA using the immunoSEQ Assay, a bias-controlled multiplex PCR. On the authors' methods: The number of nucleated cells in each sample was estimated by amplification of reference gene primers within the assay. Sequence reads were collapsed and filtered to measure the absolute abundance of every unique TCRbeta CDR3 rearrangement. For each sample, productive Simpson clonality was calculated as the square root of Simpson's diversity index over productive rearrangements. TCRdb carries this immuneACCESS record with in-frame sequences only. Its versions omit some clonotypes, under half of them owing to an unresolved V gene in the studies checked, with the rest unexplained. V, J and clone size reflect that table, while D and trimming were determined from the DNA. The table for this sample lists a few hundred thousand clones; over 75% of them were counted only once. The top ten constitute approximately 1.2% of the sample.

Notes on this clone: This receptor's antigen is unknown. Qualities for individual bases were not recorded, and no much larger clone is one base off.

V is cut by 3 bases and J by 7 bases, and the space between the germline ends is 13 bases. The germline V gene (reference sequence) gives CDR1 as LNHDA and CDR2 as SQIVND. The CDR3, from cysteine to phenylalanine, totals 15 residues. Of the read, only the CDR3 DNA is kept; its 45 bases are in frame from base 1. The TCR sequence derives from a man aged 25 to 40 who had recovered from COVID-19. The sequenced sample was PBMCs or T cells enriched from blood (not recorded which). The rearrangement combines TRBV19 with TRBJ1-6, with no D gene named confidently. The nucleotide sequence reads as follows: TGTGCCAGTAGTATCGAGGGTTTGGGAAATTCACCCCTCCACTTT. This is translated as CASSIEGLGNSPLHF.